These T cell receptor beta chains were read from a single sample in a study of cytomegalovirus exposure and HLA in healthy donors. Method: immunoSEQ multiplex PCR; TCRdb's copy keeps in-frame clones and lacks some. The sample records 67,000 or so clones, around 96% being singletons. Sample: PBMCs. Receptors were obtained from a young man in good health and CMV-seropositive. Each CDR3 is given with its conserved first and last residue. The order of the fields is V gene, D gene, clone size, J gene, CDR3 length, CDR3 DNA, CDR3 protein. A D gene is named only where the DNA matches it firmly. The size entry is marked missing in some rows and otherwise reads once, few, many or a size class.

V: TRBV2
D: NA
size: few
J: TRBJ1-5
length: 15
DNA: TGTGCCAGCACCCTGTTGGAGAGGGAAGGGCAGCCCCAGCATTTT
CDR3: CASTLLEREGQPQHF

V: TRBV10-3
D: TRBD1
size: NA
J: TRBJ2-7
length: 16
DNA: TGTGCCATCAGTGAGTCGCCCGGACAGGCTCGCTACGAGCAGTACTTC
CDR3: CAISESPGQARYEQYF

V: TRBV18
D: TRBD2
size: NA
J: TRBJ2-1
length: 18
DNA: TGTGCCAGCTCACCACCGGGAGTAGCGGGAGCGGTGATCAATGAGCAGTTCTTC
CDR3: CASSPPGVAGAVINEQFF

V: TRBV2
D: NA
size: once
J: TRBJ2-3
length: 12
DNA: TGTGCCAGCAGCTTGGAGGTGGATACGCAGTATTTT
CDR3: CASSLEVDTQYF

V: TRBV5-1
D: TRBD1
size: NA
J: TRBJ2-2
length: 15
DNA: TGCGCCAGCAGCTTAGAACAGGGGGTCACCGGGGAGCTGTTTTTT
CDR3: CASSLEQGVTGELFF

V: TRBV5-1
D: NA
size: few
J: TRBJ1-2
length: 14
DNA: TGCGCCAGCAGCTCGACAGGTTTCGCCTATGGCTACACCTTC
CDR3: CASSSTGFAYGYTF

V: TRBV4-1
D: TRBD2
size: NA
J: TRBJ2-3
length: 16
DNA: TGCGCCAGCAGCCAAGATCTAGCGGGGTTTGTAGATACGCAGTATTTT
CDR3: CASSQDLAGFVDTQYF

V: TRBV9
D: TRBD2
size: NA
J: TRBJ2-5
length: 14
DNA: TGTGCCAGCAGTGGAAGCGGGGTTCAAGAGACCCAGTACTTC
CDR3: CASSGSGVQETQYF

V: TRBV19
D: NA
size: NA
J: TRBJ1-5
length: 14
DNA: TGTGCCAGTAGTGGGTCCGGGGGTCGGCAGCCCCAGCATTTT
CDR3: CASSGSGGRQPQHF

V: TRBV11-2
D: TRBD2
size: NA
J: TRBJ2-5
length: 16
DNA: TGTGCCAGCAGCTCCCTAGCGGGGGGGCCCCAAGAGACCCAGTACTTC
CDR3: CASSSLAGGPQETQYF

V: TRBV9
D: TRBD1
size: NA
J: TRBJ2-2
length: 16
DNA: TGTGCCAGCAGCGCCCCAGGGGGCGCCCACACCGGGGAGCTGTTTTTT
CDR3: CASSAPGGAHTGELFF

V: TRBV7-6
D: NA
size: NA
J: TRBJ2-2
length: 16
DNA: TGTGCCAGCAGCTTAGGCCGGAGGAGGCACACCGGGGAGCTGTTTTTT
CDR3: CASSLGRRRHTGELFF

V: TRBV2
D: TRBD1
size: once
J: TRBJ1-1
length: 15
DNA: TGTGCCAGCAGTGGGACAGGGAGGATTGATACTGAAGCTTTCTTT
CDR3: CASSGTGRIDTEAFF

V: TRBV19
D: TRBD2
size: once
J: TRBJ2-2
length: 18
DNA: TGTGCCAGTAGTATTCTCTCTACTAGCGACCATTTCACCGGGGAGCTGTTTTTT
CDR3: CASSILSTSDHFTGELFF

V: TRBV11-1
D: TRBD1
size: NA
J: TRBJ2-7
length: 15
DNA: TGTGCCAGCAGCGTACCGGGACAGGGACGTGACGAGCAGTACTTC
CDR3: CASSVPGQGRDEQYF

V: TRBV18
D: NA
size: NA
J: TRBJ1-4
length: 15
DNA: TGTGCCAGCTCACCATGGGCAGTTCCTAATGAAAAACTGTTTTTT
CDR3: CASSPWAVPNEKLFF

V: TRBV5-1
D: NA
size: once
J: TRBJ1-4
length: 14
DNA: TGCGCCAGCAGCCCGCCCGACGGAGATGAAAAACTGTTTTTT
CDR3: CASSPPDGDEKLFF

V: TRBV15
D: NA
size: NA
J: TRBJ2-7
length: 15
DNA: TGTGCCACCAGCAGAGATCTAAGAACGACCTACGAGCAGTACTTC
CDR3: CATSRDLRTTYEQYF

V: TRBV7-3
D: NA
size: NA
J: TRBJ2-5
length: 13
DNA: TGTGCCAGCAGCCCGAACCAAGGAGGGACCCAGTACTTC
CDR3: CASSPNQGGTQYF

V: TRBV19
D: NA
size: few
J: TRBJ1-1
length: 14
DNA: TGTGCCAGTAACAAGGACAGTCGCAGGACTGAAGCTTTCTTT
CDR3: CASNKDSRRTEAFF

V: TRBV9
D: NA
size: NA
J: TRBJ2-3
length: 15
DNA: TGTGCCAGCAGCGTAGTGGGGGGTGTCGCAGATACGCAGTATTTT
CDR3: CASSVVGGVADTQYF

V: TRBV2
D: NA
size: NA
J: TRBJ2-1
length: 14
DNA: TGTGCCAGCACTCGGGAAAGCTCCTACAATGAGCAGTTCTTC
CDR3: CASTRESSYNEQFF

V: TRBV15
D: TRBD1
size: NA
J: TRBJ2-6
length: 17
DNA: TGTGCCACCAGCCCGGGACAGGGGTACGCTGGGGCCAACGTCCTGACTTTC
CDR3: CATSPGQGYAGANVLTF

V: TRBV20-1
D: NA
size: NA
J: TRBJ2-3
length: 11
DNA: TGCAGTGCTCACAGCACGGATACGCAGTATTTT
CDR3: CSAHSTDTQYF

V: TRBV25-1
D: NA
size: once
J: TRBJ2-7
length: 14
DNA: TGTGCCAGCAGTGATCTAAACAGAGACTACGAGCAGTACTTC
CDR3: CASSDLNRDYEQYF

V: TRBV7-2
D: NA
size: few
J: TRBJ2-2
length: 12
DNA: TGTGCCAGCAGCTTAGCCGGCGGGGAGCTGTTTTTT
CDR3: CASSLAGGELFF

V: TRBV27
D: TRBD2
size: NA
J: TRBJ2-2
length: 12
DNA: TGTGCCAGCATGGGACTACCGGGGGAGCTGTTTTTT
CDR3: CASMGLPGELFF

V: TRBV7-3
D: TRBD2
size: NA
J: TRBJ2-1
length: 14
DNA: TGTGCCAGCAGCCTTAGCGGGAGTCGCAATGAGCAGTTCTTC
CDR3: CASSLSGSRNEQFF

V: TRBV10-3
D: TRBD2
size: NA
J: TRBJ2-2
length: 16
DNA: TGTGCCATCAGGAGCCCGACTAGCGGGAAGGGCGGGGAGCTGTTTTTT
CDR3: CAIRSPTSGKGGELFF

V: TRBV7-6
D: NA
size: NA
J: TRBJ2-3
length: 11
DNA: TGTGCCAGCAGTGAGATGGATACGCAGTATTTT
CDR3: CASSEMDTQYF

V: TRBV5-1
D: TRBD1
size: NA
J: TRBJ1-1
length: 16
DNA: TGCGCCAGCAGCTGGCAAAGGACAGGGAAGTACACTGAAGCTTTCTTT
CDR3: CASSWQRTGKYTEAFF

V: TRBV18
D: TRBD2
size: NA
J: TRBJ2-7
length: 15
DNA: TGTGCCAGCTCACCACCGGGACTAGACTCCTACGAGCAGTACTTC
CDR3: CASSPPGLDSYEQYF

V: TRBV7-3
D: TRBD2
size: once
J: TRBJ2-3
length: 15
DNA: TGTGCCAGCAGCTTAGAGGGACTAGCAGCGGATACGCAGTATTTT
CDR3: CASSLEGLAADTQYF

V: TRBV15
D: TRBD2
size: NA
J: TRBJ2-1
length: 16
DNA: TGTGCCACCAGCAGAGAGGGCCTAGCGGGAGGGAATGAGCAGTTCTTC
CDR3: CATSREGLAGGNEQFF

V: TRBV5-1
D: TRBD2
size: once
J: TRBJ2-3
length: 13
DNA: TGCGCCACCTCCACCGGGGGGAGAGATACGCAGTATTTT
CDR3: CATSTGGRDTQYF

V: TRBV9
D: TRBD1
size: NA
J: TRBJ2-6
length: 18
DNA: TGTGCCAGCAGCCTCTTTGGACAGGGGGGGCCCGGGGCCAACGTCCTGACTTTC
CDR3: CASSLFGQGGPGANVLTF

V: TRBV5-4
D: NA
size: NA
J: TRBJ1-2
length: 14
DNA: TGTGCCAGCAGCTTGGGTGAGGCAGCCTATGGCTACACCTTC
CDR3: CASSLGEAAYGYTF

V: TRBV7-6
D: TRBD1
size: NA
J: TRBJ1-2
length: 14
DNA: TGTGCCAGCAGCTCGGGACAGGGAGGCTATGGCTACACCTTC
CDR3: CASSSGQGGYGYTF